Below, 11 T cell receptor beta chains from the same sample are listed, as sequenced in a study of T cells in Graves' hyperthyroidism and ophthalmopathy. Amplification yielded TCR beta CDR3 regions, with RNA transcripts as the source. Initially, a first-round RT-PCR of the TCR CDR3 employed the HTBI primer set. TCRdb used MiXCR to reprocess the multiplex PCR reads, holding one entry per CDR3 protein. In the table there are some 600,000 distinct CDR3 sequences, around 13% of which are singletons. Sequencing used blood. These receptors were collected from a woman under 40 with Graves' hyperthyroidism that later progressed to Graves' ophthalmopathy.

This clonotype was seen at least ten times. The rearrangement links TRBV12-3 or TRBV12-4 to TRBJ1-1, with TRBD1 matching 7 bases. The CDR3 has 16 residues. V shed 6 bases, J shed 5 bases, and the junction held 15 bases outside the gene matches. The CDR3 loop is CASRGNAQGRETEAFF. As DNA, the CDR3 is TGTGCCAGCAGGGGAAATGCACAGGGGCGGGAGACTGAAGCTTTCTTT.

This clonotype was recorded at least ten times. The chain combines TRBV12-3 or TRBV12-4 with TRBJ2-2; 7 bases are shared with TRBD2. This CDR3 is built from 14 residues. With 7 bases clipped from V and 4 bases from J, the junction kept 6 bases outside the gene matches. The CDR3 sequence: CASISSGVTGELFF. CDR3 DNA sequence: TGTGCCAGCATTAGCAGCGGGGTCACCGGGGAGCTGTTTTTT.

V usage is TRBV3-1 and J usage is TRBJ2-1; 14 bases fit TRBD2. Trimming took 6 bases from V and 9 from J; bases not matched to a gene: 7. From germline, CDR1 is LGHDT and CDR2 YNNKEL (reference sequence). This CDR3 has 15 amino acids. CDR3 sequence reads: CASRQGLAGVTEQFF. CDR3 DNA: TGTGCCAGCAGACAGGGACTAGCGGGAGTCACTGAGCAGTTCTTC.

The sample holds many counts of this clonotype. The V and J genes are TRBV30 and TRBJ2-1; D is unresolved. CDR1 GTSNPN and CDR2 SVGIG come from the germline V gene (reference sequence). The CDR3 runs 14 residues. V was cut by 1 base and J by 8 bases, with 15 bases left in between. The CDR3 sequence: CAWSGGYGRDEQFF. CDR3 coding DNA: TGTGCCTGGAGTGGTGGGTATGGACGGGATGAGCAGTTCTTC.

This clonotype was recorded at least ten times. The chain employs TRBV7-9 and TRBJ2-5, with D hard to call. The germline V gene encodes CDR1 SEHNR and CDR2 FQNEAQ (reference sequence). The CDR3 has 12 residues. The ends were cut back, 3 bases at V and 5 bases at J, with 7 bases in the middle. Written as DNA, the CDR3 is TGTGCCAGCAGCTTGTTAACGGAGACCCAGTACTTC. Translating it yields CASSLLTETQYF.

This clonotype was observed many times. J is TRBJ1-1 and V is TRBV12-3 or TRBV12-4; no reliable D call. The CDR3 extends over 15 amino acids. V was clipped by 6 bases and J by 6 bases, with 20 bases between them. The CDR3 nucleotides read TGTGCCAGCAGCCCGCGCCAACACCGAGACGCTGAAGCTTTCTTT. Protein product: CASSPRQHRDAEAFF.

This sequence joins TRBV18 and TRBJ2-2, with 9 bases that match TRBD2. J gave up 1 base and V 5 bases, and 5 bases lay outside the gene matches. Germline V gene sequence: CDR1 KGHSH, CDR2 LQKENI. CDR3 length: 16 amino acids. CDR3 in DNA: TGTGCCAGCTCATCTATAGCGGGAGAGAACACCGGGGAGCTGTTTTTT. Translating it yields CASSSIAGENTGELFF.

In its sample, this clonotype was seen many times. This CDR3 reads CATRMGGLTYEQYF. For the CDR3, the DNA is TGTGCCACCAGGATGGGGGGGCTCACCTACGAGCAGTACTTC. The rearrangement joins TRBV15 to TRBJ2-7; maybe TRBD2 (7 bases). Germline V lookup: CDR1 LNHNV, CDR2 YYDKDF (reference sequence). The CDR3 consists of 14 residues. Trimming removed 6 bases at V and 2 bases at J, with 14 bases between.

This clonotype came up a few times. The chain employs TRBV4-3 and TRBJ1-1; D call uncertain. The CDR3 has 14 residues. The germline gives CDR1 LGHNA, CDR2 YSLEER. V gave up 9 bases and J gave up 2 bases, with 16 bases separating them. As DNA, the CDR3 is TGCGCCAGTACCCAAAGGGTGACCAACACTGAAGCTTTCTTT. It encodes CASTQRVTNTEAFF.

This chain joins TRBV19 and TRBJ1-1, with D possibly TRBD1 on 6 matching bases. The germline V gene has CDR1 LNHDA and CDR2 SQIVND (reference sequence). Trimming stripped 11 bases from V and 8 bases from J, with 18 bases between. The CDR3 consists of 12 residues. CDR3 sequence: CASSGQGQEAFF. The CDR3 nucleotides are TGTGCCTCCTCTGGCCAGGGGCAAGAAGCTTTCTTT.

This clonotype was found a few times. The CDR3 here is CASSQEGPRPYGYTF. Here the CDR3 DNA reads TGCGCCAGCAGCCAAGAAGGCCCGAGGCCCTATGGCTACACCTTC. J is TRBJ1-2 and V is TRBV4-3; D is undetermined. Germline CDR1 LGHNA, CDR2 YSLEER. The CDR3 loop spans 15 amino acids. Trimming removed 0 bases at V and 4 bases at J, with 12 bases between.